These T cell receptor beta chains were read from a single sample in a study of T cell clusters in autoimmune cytopenias. No DNA is given; TCRdb re-called the multiplex PCR reads and lists each CDR3 protein once. The repertoire shows about 15,000 distinct CDR3 sequences; the top ten hold 3% to 4%. These sequences were also reported in another study, on T cell repertoires in aging, cancer and after chemotherapy.

The sample was peripheral blood. These receptors were obtained from a human donor in good health. The CDR3 runs from the conserved cysteine through the conserved F or W. Clone size is given for some rows only: seen once, a few or many times, or a class if the clone is expanded.

V gene	clone size	J gene	CDR3 protein
TRBV6-5	.	TRBJ2-3	CASYRGSTDTQYF
TRBV12-3/TRBV12-4	.	TRBJ2-3	CASSRLRGTDTQYF
TRBV6-8	.	TRBJ1-6	CASSYRASPLHF
TRBV27	.	TRBJ2-7	CASSSLTDRSYEQYF
TRBV29-1	medium-sized	TRBJ1-5	CSVTEGNNQPQHF
TRBV18	.	TRBJ2-3	CASSPAGGHTDTQYF
TRBV19	.	TRBJ1-3	CASSPGHRGRGNTIYF
TRBV6-5	.	TRBJ2-2	CASSLPGTGVTGELFF
TRBV12-3/TRBV12-4	.	TRBJ2-1	CASGLAALEGEQFF
TRBV18	.	TRBJ1-1	CASSPYSQNTEAFF
TRBV11-1	medium-sized	TRBJ2-7	CASSPPRLAHIPSEQYF
TRBV27	.	TRBJ2-4	CASSLGPKNIQYF
TRBV7-6	.	TRBJ2-3	CASRSLAGVTDTQYF
TRBV11-3	.	TRBJ2-5	CASSLGDRAGETQYF
TRBV15	medium-sized	TRBJ2-3	CATSRDNLGGRITDTQYF
TRBV7-9	.	TRBJ1-2	CASSLAGIHGYTF
TRBV19	.	TRBJ2-7	CASSPQGIVSSYEQYF
TRBV6-5	.	TRBJ2-3	CASRTGAKDTQYF
TRBV5-4	.	TRBJ2-3	CASSPRESSTDTQYF
TRBV6-1	.	TRBJ2-7	CASSVREGYNEQFF
TRBV15	medium-sized	TRBJ2-5	CATSRDWVRETQYF
TRBV29-1	medium-sized	TRBJ2-1	CSVEGLAEQFF
TRBV27	.	TRBJ1-5	CASSLSRGQGRNQPQHF
TRBV19	medium-sized	TRBJ2-5	CASRQAGETQYF
TRBV19	medium-sized	TRBJ2-3	CASSRSTDTQYF
TRBV11-1	medium-sized	TRBJ2-2	CASRLTPGRVSSGELFF
TRBV30	.	TRBJ2-1	CAWSSTRGQAFF
TRBV29-1	.	TRBJ1-1	CSVPSGYTEAFF
TRBV30	medium-sized	TRBJ1-5	CAWSVGQPNSNQPQHF
TRBV19	medium-sized	TRBJ2-2	CASRTSGSGGELFF
TRBV29-1	medium-sized	TRBJ2-1	CSVEEMARNEQFF
TRBV27	.	TRBJ2-3	CASSFTGHGRSDTQYF
TRBV7-6	.	TRBJ2-7	CASSPSGLAGTEQYF
TRBV19	.	TRBJ1-4	CASTSLRQGFSEKLFF
TRBV29-1	medium-sized	TRBJ2-7	CSSRSGSYEQYF
TRBV6-5	medium-sized	TRBJ2-5	CASRRALAGVETQYF
TRBV30	.	TRBJ2-1	CAWSVPGNEQFF
TRBV30	.	TRBJ2-1	CAWRPKGLQNEQFF
TRBV6-4	.	TRBJ2-2	CASRETGTSTGELFF
TRBV27	.	TRBJ2-1	CASRGRGGESSYNEQFF
TRBV11-3	medium-sized	TRBJ2-3	CASSLVAGGTDTQYF
TRBV11-1	medium-sized	TRBJ2-7	CASSSGSTYEQYF
TRBV6-2/TRBV6-3	.	TRBJ2-1	CASRLPGLALNEQFF
TRBV19	.	TRBJ2-5	CASRMTSGEETQYF
TRBV19	.	TRBJ2-7	CATSLLIGSLLGEQYF
TRBV11-3	.	TRBJ2-7	CASSTTTGGGNYEQYF
TRBV11-3	.	TRBJ2-6	CASSPTGANVLTF